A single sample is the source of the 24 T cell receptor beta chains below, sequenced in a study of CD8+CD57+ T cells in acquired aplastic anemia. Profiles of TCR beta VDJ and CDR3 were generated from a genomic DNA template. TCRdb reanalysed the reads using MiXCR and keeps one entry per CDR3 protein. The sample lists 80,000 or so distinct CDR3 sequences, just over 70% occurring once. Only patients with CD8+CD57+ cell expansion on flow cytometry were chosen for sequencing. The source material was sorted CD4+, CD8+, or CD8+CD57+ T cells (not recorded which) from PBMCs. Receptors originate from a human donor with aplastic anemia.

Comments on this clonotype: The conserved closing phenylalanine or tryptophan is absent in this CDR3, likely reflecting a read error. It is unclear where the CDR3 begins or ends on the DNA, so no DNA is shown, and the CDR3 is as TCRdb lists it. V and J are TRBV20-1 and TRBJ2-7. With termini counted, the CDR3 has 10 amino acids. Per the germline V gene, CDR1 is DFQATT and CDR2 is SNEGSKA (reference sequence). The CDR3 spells CSARDLAEEH.

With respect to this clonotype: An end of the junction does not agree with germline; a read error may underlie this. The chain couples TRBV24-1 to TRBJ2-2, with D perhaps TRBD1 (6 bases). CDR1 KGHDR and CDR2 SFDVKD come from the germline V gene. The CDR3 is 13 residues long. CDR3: CATSGQYPGELFF. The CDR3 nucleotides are TGCGCCACCAGTGGACAGTACCCCGGGGAGCTGTTTTTT.

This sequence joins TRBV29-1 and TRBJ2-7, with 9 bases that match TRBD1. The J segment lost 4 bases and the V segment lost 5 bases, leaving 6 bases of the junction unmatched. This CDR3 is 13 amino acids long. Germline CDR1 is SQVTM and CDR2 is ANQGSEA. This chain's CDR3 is CSVSMDRGYEQYF. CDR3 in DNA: TGCAGCGTTTCGATGGACAGGGGATACGAGCAGTACTTC.

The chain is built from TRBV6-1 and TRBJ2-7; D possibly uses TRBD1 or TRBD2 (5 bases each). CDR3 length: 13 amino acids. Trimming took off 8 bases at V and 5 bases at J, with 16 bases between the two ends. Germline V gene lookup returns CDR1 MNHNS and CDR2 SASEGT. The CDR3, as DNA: TGTGCCAGCGGGCTCCGGGGCTGGAACGAGCAGTACTTC. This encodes CASGLRGWNEQYF.

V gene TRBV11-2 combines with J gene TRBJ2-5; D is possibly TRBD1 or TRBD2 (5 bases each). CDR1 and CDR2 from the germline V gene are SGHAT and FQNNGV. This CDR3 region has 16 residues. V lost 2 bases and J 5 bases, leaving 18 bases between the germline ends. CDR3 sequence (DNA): TGTGCCAGCAGCTTACTTGGCCCCGGGACGGGGGAGACCCAGTACTTC. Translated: CASSLLGPGTGETQYF.

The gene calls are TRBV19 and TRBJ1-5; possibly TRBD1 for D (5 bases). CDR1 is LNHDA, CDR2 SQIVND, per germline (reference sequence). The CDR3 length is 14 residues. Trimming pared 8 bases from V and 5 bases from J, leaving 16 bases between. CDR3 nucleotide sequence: TGTGCCAGTGTACCCCTCTGGGGGGATCAGCCCCAGCATTTT. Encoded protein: CASVPLWGDQPQHF.

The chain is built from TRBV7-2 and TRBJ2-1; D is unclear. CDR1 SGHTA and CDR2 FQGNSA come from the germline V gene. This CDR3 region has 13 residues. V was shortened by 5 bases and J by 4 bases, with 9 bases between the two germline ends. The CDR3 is CASSAQRYNEQFF. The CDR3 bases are TGTGCCAGCAGCGCCCAGAGGTACAATGAGCAGTTCTTC.

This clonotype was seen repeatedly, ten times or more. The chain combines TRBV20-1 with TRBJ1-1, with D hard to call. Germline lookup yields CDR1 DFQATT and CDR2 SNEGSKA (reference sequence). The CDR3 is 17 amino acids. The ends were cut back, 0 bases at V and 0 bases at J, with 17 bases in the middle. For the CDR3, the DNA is TGCAGTGCTAGAGAAAGGTGGTGGGTTTTAGTGAACACTGAAGCTTTCTTT. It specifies CSARERWWVLVNTEAFF.

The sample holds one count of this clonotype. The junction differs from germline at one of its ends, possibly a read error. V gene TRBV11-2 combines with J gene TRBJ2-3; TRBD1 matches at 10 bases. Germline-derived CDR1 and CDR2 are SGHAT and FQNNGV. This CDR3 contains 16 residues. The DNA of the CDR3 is TGCGCCAGCAGCTTGGGGACAGGGGCCATAGCGAATGCGCAGTATTTT. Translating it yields CASSLGTGAIANAQYF.

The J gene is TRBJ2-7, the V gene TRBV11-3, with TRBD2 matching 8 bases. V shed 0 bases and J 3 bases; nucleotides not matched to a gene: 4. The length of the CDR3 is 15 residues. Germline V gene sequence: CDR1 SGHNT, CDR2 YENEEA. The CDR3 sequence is CASSLDQSGSYEQYF. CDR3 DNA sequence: TGTGCCAGCAGCTTAGATCAAAGCGGGAGCTACGAGCAGTACTTC.

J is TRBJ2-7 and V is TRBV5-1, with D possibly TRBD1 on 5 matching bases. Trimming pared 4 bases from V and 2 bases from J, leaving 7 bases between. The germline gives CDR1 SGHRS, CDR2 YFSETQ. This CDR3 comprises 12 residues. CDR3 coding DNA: TGCGCCAGCAGCACGACAGCCTACGAGCAGTACTTC. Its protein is CASSTTAYEQYF.

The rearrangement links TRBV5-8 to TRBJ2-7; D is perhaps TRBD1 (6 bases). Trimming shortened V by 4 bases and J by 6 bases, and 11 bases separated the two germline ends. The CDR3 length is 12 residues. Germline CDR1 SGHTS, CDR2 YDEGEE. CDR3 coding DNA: TGTGCCAGCAGCCAGGACAGCCGCGAGCAGTACTTC. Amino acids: CASSQDSREQYF. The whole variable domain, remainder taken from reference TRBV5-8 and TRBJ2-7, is EAGVTQSPTHLIKTRGQQATLRCSPISGHTSVYWYQQALGLGLQFLLWYDEGEERNRGNFPPRFSGRQFPNYSSELNVNALELEDSALYLCASSQDSREQYFGPGTRLTVT.

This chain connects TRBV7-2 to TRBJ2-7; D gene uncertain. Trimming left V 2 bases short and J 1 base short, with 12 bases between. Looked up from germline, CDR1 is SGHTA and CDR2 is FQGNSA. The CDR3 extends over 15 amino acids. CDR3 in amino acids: CASSLSRVESYEQYF. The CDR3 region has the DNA TGTGCCAGCAGCTTAAGCCGGGTCGAGTCCTACGAGCAGTACTTC.

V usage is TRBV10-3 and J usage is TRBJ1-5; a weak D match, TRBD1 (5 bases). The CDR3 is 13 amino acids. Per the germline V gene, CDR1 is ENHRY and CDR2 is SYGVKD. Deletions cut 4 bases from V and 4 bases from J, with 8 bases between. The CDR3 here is CAISGPGNQPQHF. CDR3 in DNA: TGTGCCATCAGTGGACCAGGGAATCAGCCCCAGCATTTT.

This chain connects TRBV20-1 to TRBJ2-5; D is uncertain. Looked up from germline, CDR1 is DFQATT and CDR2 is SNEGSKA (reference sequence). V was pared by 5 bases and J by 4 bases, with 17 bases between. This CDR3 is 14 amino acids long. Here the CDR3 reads CSASGLDQRETQYF. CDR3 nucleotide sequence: TGCAGTGCTTCGGGTCTCGACCAAAGAGAGACCCAGTACTTC.

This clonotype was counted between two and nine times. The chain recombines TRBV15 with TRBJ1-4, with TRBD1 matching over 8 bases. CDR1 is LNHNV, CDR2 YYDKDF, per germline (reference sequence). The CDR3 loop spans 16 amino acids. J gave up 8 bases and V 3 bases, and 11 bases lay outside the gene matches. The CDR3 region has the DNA TGTGCCACCAGCAGCCTCCCAGGGGGCTTTCGGGAAAAACTGTTTTTT. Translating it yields CATSSLPGGFREKLFF.

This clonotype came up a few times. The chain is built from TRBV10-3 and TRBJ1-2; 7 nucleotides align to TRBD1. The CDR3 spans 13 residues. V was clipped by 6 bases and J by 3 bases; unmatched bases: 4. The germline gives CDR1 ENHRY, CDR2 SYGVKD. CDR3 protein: CAISRQGDYGYTF. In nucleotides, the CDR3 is TGTGCCATCAGCCGACAGGGAGACTATGGCTACACCTTC.

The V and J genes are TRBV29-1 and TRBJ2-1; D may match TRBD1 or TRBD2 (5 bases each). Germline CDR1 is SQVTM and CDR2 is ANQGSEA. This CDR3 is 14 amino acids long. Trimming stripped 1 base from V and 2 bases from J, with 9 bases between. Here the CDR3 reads CSVEGQTTYNEQFF. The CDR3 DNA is TGCAGCGTTGAAGGACAGACTACCTACAATGAGCAGTTCTTC.

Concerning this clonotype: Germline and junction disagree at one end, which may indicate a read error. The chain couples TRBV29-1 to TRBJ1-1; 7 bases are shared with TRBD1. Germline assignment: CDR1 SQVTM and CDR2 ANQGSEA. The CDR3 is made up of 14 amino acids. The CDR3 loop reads CSVGFGQVNTDAFF. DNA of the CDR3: TGCAGCGTTGGTTTTGGACAGGTGAACACTGATGCTTTCTTT.

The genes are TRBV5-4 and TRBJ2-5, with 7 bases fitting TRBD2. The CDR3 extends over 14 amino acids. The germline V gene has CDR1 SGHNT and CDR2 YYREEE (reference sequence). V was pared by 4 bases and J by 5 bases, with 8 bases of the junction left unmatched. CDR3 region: CASSTKVGGETQYF. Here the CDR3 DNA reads TGTGCCAGCAGCACTAAAGTCGGGGGGGAGACCCAGTACTTC.

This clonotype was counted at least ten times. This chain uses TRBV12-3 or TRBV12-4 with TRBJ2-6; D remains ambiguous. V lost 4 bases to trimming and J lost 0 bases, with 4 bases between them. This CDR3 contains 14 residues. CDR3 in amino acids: CASSWSSGANVLTF. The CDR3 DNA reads TGTGCCAGCAGTTGGAGCTCTGGGGCCAACGTCCTGACTTTC.

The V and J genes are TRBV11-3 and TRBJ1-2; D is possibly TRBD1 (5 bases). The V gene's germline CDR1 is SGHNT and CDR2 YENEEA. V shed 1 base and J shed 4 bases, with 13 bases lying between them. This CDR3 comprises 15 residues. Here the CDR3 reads CASSLVVGPSYGYTF. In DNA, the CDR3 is TGTGCCAGCAGCTTAGTTGTGGGACCTAGCTATGGCTACACCTTC.

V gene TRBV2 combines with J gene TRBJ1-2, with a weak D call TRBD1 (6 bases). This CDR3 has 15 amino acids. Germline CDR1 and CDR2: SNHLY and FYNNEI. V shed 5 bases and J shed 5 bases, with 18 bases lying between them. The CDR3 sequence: CASSLAGGARYGYTF. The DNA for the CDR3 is TGTGCCAGCAGTCTTGCCGGGGGCGCGAGGTATGGCTACACCTTC.

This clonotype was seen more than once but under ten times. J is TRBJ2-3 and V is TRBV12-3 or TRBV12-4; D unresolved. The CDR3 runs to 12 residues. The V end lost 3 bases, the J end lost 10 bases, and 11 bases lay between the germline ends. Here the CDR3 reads CASSLDQLAQYF. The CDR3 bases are TGTGCCAGCAGTTTGGACCAACTGGCGCAGTATTTT.